The entry below describes one T cell receptor (beta chain). This entry belongs to a study of blood T cell repertoires in COVID-19. For the study at large: Material from acute and convalescent COVID-19 was sourced from the United States, Italy and Spain.

TCRdb keeps only in-frame clones here, not all; method: immunoSEQ multiplex PCR. The table lists 100,000 to 150,000 clones, 85% to 90% of them singletons. In germline, CDR1 is KGHDR, CDR2 SFDVKD. Unmatched junction bases numbered 22, after V lost 5 bases and J lost 3 bases. The CDR3 covers 22 residues. The chain combines TRBV24-1 with TRBJ2-1; 12 positions match TRBD2. This clonotype originated in a man older than 75 with active or convalescent COVID-19. The source material was peripheral blood. This chain's CDR3 is CATSGDLGASGRAGKHYNEQFF. CDR3 nucleotide sequence: TGTGCCACCAGTGGAGACCTGGGGGCTAGCGGGAGGGCAGGGAAGCACTACAATGAGCAGTTCTTC.